Below, one T cell receptor beta chain is given with its context. TCR beta rearrangements were amplified from peripheral blood genomic DNA. This record comes from a study of T cell repertoires in aging, cancer and after chemotherapy. TRB rearrangements spanning V, D and J were amplified using mixed TRB-A/B primers. TCRdb passed the multiplex PCR reads through MiXCR, listing each CDR3 protein once. Among 9,400 or so distinct CDR3 sequences, around a third were seen once, and the ten largest hold around 14%. This CDR3 is built from 15 residues. Trimming took 1 base from V and 0 from J, leaving 7 bases between them. Germline V gene lookup returns CDR1 LNHDA and CDR2 SQIVND (reference sequence).

The sequencing input was blood. The TCR was taken from a human donor in good health. The donor label of this sample is uncertain. V gene TRBV19 combines with J gene TRBJ1-5; no clear D. CDR3 sequence (DNA): TGTGCCAGTAGTATAGTAGAGGATAGCAATCAGCCCCAGCATTTT. Protein sequence: CASSIVEDSNQPQHF.